The sequence of this TCR beta chain was determined in a study of T cells after yellow fever vaccination. Study information: Where fractions had low cell numbers, libraries were prepared from them with the SMART-Seq v4 Ultra Low Input RNA kit.

In its sample, this clonotype was seen many times. Antigen: not known. Study-wide findings and caveats: Few clonotypes appeared in both CD4 and CD8 compartments. Reappearance after the booster was seen for most primary-vaccination clones, at about 95% CD4 and 85% to 90% CD8. Any FACS-sorted repertoire could hold abundant clonotypes that contaminate it from the bulk population.

A single record per CDR3 protein comes from TCRdb applying MiXCR to the 5' RACE reads. Of under 150,000 distinct CDR3 sequences listed, around 7.7% are singletons. CDR3 length: 14 residues. Between the trimmed V and J ends, which lost 3 bases and 4 bases, there was a span of 9 bases. The chain joins TRBV12-3 or TRBV12-4 to TRBJ2-2, with D hard to call. Sequencing was performed on CD4+ T cells sorted from PBMCs, taken 5 days after the yellow fever booster vaccination. This receptor was taken from a man aged 30-40 years who received the YFV17D yellow fever vaccine. The CDR3 coding sequence is TGTGCCAGCAGTTTGTACTCTGTCACCGGGGAGCTGTTTTTT. Its protein product is CASSLYSVTGELFF.